These 22 T cell receptor beta chains were all obtained from the same sample, sequenced in a study of human T cells and chemical hapten exposure. Unseparated into fractions, whole blood served as the source from which total RNA was extracted. TCRdb recomputed calls from the 5' RACE reads with MiXCR, one row per CDR3 protein. The table lists roughly 110,000 distinct CDR3 sequences, 15% to 20% of them singletons, with 2.8% in the top ten. Receptors were obtained from a human donor in good health.

The chain is built from TRBV7-9 and TRBJ1-4; D call uncertain. Germline V CDR1 and CDR2: SEHNR, FQNEAQ (reference sequence). V gave up 5 bases and J gave up 0 bases, with 10 bases separating them. CDR3 length: 15 amino acids. The CDR3 DNA reads as TGTGCCAGCAGCGAACCACTAGCAACTAATGAAAAACTGTTTTTT. It translates to CASSEPLATNEKLFF.

CDR3 residues: CASSPVGIDEQFF. The CDR3 nucleotides are TGTGCCAGCAGCCCGGTAGGGATTGATGAGCAGTTCTTC. V usage is TRBV7-3 and J usage is TRBJ2-1, with D unclear. Trimming shortened V by 5 bases and J by 8 bases, and 13 bases separated the two germline ends. The CDR3 has 13 amino acids. The germline gives CDR1 SGHTA, CDR2 FQGTGA.

The chain has TRBV12-3 or TRBV12-4 and TRBJ1-2; TRBD1 aligns across 8 bases. CDR3 length equals 14 residues. J gave up 3 bases and V 8 bases, and 8 bases lay outside the gene matches. CDR3 sequence reads: CASSSGGADYGYTF. As DNA, the CDR3 is TGTGCCAGCTCCTCAGGGGGCGCGGACTATGGCTACACCTTC.

DNA for the CDR3: TGTGCCAGCAGCGTCGAAAGACTAGCCGACTCTTTAGATACGCAGTATTTT. Translating it yields CASSVERLADSLDTQYF. The V gene is TRBV9, the J gene TRBJ2-3, with 7 bases that match TRBD2. Germline loops: CDR1 SGDLS, CDR2 YYNGEE. The CDR3 is 17 amino acids. V was pared by 2 bases and J by 5 bases, with 14 bases of the junction left unmatched.

The V call is TRBV3-1, the J call TRBJ2-7; 8 bases are a match to TRBD1. The CDR3 spans 13 residues. The trim removed 1 base at V and 4 bases at J, leaving 0 bases unmatched. The germline V gene has CDR1 LGHDT and CDR2 YNNKEL (reference sequence). In DNA, the CDR3 is TGTGCCAGCAGCCAAGGGACAGGGTACGAGCAGTACTTC. Protein product: CASSQGTGYEQYF.

This clonotype was detected only a few times. J is TRBJ1-2 and V is TRBV19; no definite D call. Germline V lookup: CDR1 LNHDA, CDR2 SQIVND (reference sequence). V was shortened by 3 bases and J by 4 bases, with 18 bases between the two germline ends. The CDR3 has 16 amino acids. The DNA of the CDR3 is TGTGCCAGTAGTATCACGCGGACGGGGAACACCTATGGCTACACCTTC. Its translation is CASSITRTGNTYGYTF.

This chain links TRBV10-3 with TRBJ2-1, with D maybe TRBD1 (6 bases). This CDR3 region has 13 residues. CDR1 ENHRY and CDR2 SYGVKD come from the germline V gene. The germline V and J ends were trimmed by 4 bases and 5 bases, with 9 bases remaining between them. CDR3 nucleotide sequence: TGTGCCATCAGTGGACAGGATAACAATGAGCAGTTCTTC. Protein: CAISGQDNNEQFF.

The chain couples TRBV6-4 to TRBJ2-3; TRBD2 aligns across 9 bases. V dropped 2 bases and J dropped 6; count of bases not matched to a gene: 3. The CDR3 loop spans 14 amino acids. Germline V gene lookup returns CDR1 MRHNA and CDR2 SNTAGT. CDR3 nucleotide sequence: TGTGCCAGCAGTGACACAACTAGCGGGGATACGCAGTATTTT. Protein: CASSDTTSGDTQYF.

This clonotype was detected once. The J gene is TRBJ2-2, the V gene TRBV29-1; D is ambiguous. Germline CDR1 is SQVTM and CDR2 is ANQGSEA. With 7 bases removed from V and 3 bases from J, the gap between germline ends came to 9 bases. This CDR3 comprises 12 residues. The CDR3 DNA reads TGCAGCGCCCCCCGGGACACCGGGGAGCTGTTTTTT. Translating gives CSAPRDTGELFF.

This chain connects TRBV7-2 to TRBJ2-3; no reliable D call. The CDR3 runs to 13 residues. Germline V gene data show CDR1 as SGHTA and CDR2 as FQGNSA. Trimming cost V 3 bases and J 1 base, with 5 bases left between them. The CDR3 DNA is TGTGCCAGCAGCTTCTACCGCACAGATACGCAGTATTTT. Amino acids: CASSFYRTDTQYF.

The chain carries TRBV28 and TRBJ1-2; D unclear. This CDR3 is built from 11 residues. Germline V gene lookup returns CDR1 MDHEN and CDR2 SYDVKM. Trimming removed 8 bases at V and 2 bases at J, with 6 bases between. The CDR3 nucleotides are TGTGCCAGCGCAGTAAACTATGGCTACACCTTC. Its protein is CASAVNYGYTF.

The V call is TRBV30, the J call TRBJ2-1, with 10 bases aligning to TRBD2. This CDR3 region has 19 residues. Germline CDR1 is GTSNPN and CDR2 is SVGIG (reference sequence). After removal of 0 bases from V and 6 bases from J, the junction contained 17 bases not matched to a gene. The CDR3 is CAWSVPVAGGPLRGNEQFF. In nucleotides, the CDR3 is TGTGCCTGGAGTGTACCAGTAGCGGGAGGCCCATTGAGGGGCAATGAGCAGTTCTTC.

The rearrangement joins TRBV28 to TRBJ1-5, with D tentatively TRBD1 (6 bases). The CDR3 length is 16 residues. Germline loops: CDR1 MDHEN, CDR2 SYDVKM. V lost 2 bases and J lost 6, with 17 bases in between. This CDR3 is CASSLRAGVSGQPQHF. The DNA for the CDR3 is TGTGCCAGCAGTTTAAGGGCAGGGGTGTCTGGTCAGCCCCAGCATTTT.

This clonotype was picked up a small number of times. V gene TRBV5-1 combines with J gene TRBJ2-6; D might be TRBD1 (6 bases). V dropped 4 bases and J dropped 0 bases, with 11 bases sitting between them. The germline gives CDR1 SGHRS, CDR2 YFSETQ. This CDR3 spans 16 amino acids. DNA for the CDR3: TGCGCCAGCAGCCAAGGGGACAACTCTGGGGCCAACGTCCTGACTTTC. Its translation: CASSQGDNSGANVLTF.

The chain recombines TRBV25-1 with TRBJ1-3, with D uncertain. The CDR3 extends over 14 amino acids. The ends were cut back, 6 bases at V and 4 bases at J, with 13 bases in the middle. From germline, CDR1 is MGHDK and CDR2 SYGVNS. The CDR3 DNA reads TGTGCCAGCAGCCAAAGGGTCTCCGGAAACACCATATATTTT. Translated: CASSQRVSGNTIYF.

CDR3 region: CSVLRPEDEKLFF. For the CDR3, the DNA is TGCAGCGTTTTAAGGCCGGAGGATGAAAAACTGTTTTTT. V usage is TRBV29-1 and J usage is TRBJ1-4; no definite D call. The CDR3 runs to 13 residues. CDR1 SQVTM and CDR2 ANQGSEA come from the germline V gene. Trimming removed 5 bases at V and 6 bases at J, with 13 bases between.

This clonotype was detected once. The chain couples TRBV18 to TRBJ1-2, with D tentatively TRBD1 (6 bases). The CDR3 is made up of 13 amino acids. Trimming removed 3 bases at V and 3 bases at J, with 8 bases between. In germline, CDR1 is KGHSH, CDR2 LQKENI. CDR3 sequence: CASSPQGYYGYTF. The CDR3 bases are TGTGCCAGCTCACCCCAGGGGTACTATGGCTACACCTTC.

In this sample, this clonotype turned up many times. The chain is built from TRBV2 and TRBJ2-7, with D possibly matching TRBD2 (6 bases). Germline V gene sequence: CDR1 SNHLY, CDR2 FYNNEI. Deletions cut 6 bases from V and 2 bases from J, with 8 bases between. This CDR3 comprises 12 residues. DNA for the CDR3: TGTGCCAGCAGCCCGGGAGCCTACGAGCAGTACTTC. Protein product: CASSPGAYEQYF.

V and J are TRBV12-3 or TRBV12-4 and TRBJ2-7, with TRBD2 matching 13 bases. V dropped 6 bases and J dropped 4; count of bases not matched to a gene: 6. The CDR3 contains 15 residues. In nucleotides, the CDR3 is TGTGCCAGCAGCCCACCGGGACTAGCGGGGTACGAGCAGTACTTC. Amino acid sequence: CASSPPGLAGYEQYF.

The V and J genes are TRBV6-1 and TRBJ1-5; D gene unclear. Trimming pared 4 bases from V and 0 bases from J, leaving 10 bases between. The CDR3 runs 15 residues. Germline loops: CDR1 MNHNS, CDR2 SASEGT. Here the CDR3 reads CASSVPPLSNQPQHF. CDR3 coding DNA: TGTGCCAGCAGTGTTCCCCCTCTTAGCAATCAGCCCCAGCATTTT.

This clonotype was observed a few times. The chain recombines TRBV29-1 with TRBJ1-4; D is ambiguous. Looked up from germline, CDR1 is SQVTM and CDR2 is ANQGSEA. The CDR3 runs to 13 residues. V was trimmed by 6 bases and J by 3 bases, leaving 11 bases between them. The CDR3 DNA reads TGCAGCGTGTCACGGGCGGCTAATGAAAAACTGTTTTTT. It specifies CSVSRAANEKLFF.

The rearrangement links TRBV9 to TRBJ1-3, with TRBD1 matching over 10 bases. The CDR3 length is 13 residues. In germline, CDR1 is SGDLS, CDR2 YYNGEE. The V and J ends lost 7 bases and 2 bases, in that order; junction bases with no gene match: 0. CDR3 region: CASGTGAGNTIYF. DNA of the CDR3: TGTGCCAGCGGGACAGGGGCTGGAAACACCATATATTTT.